Included here is one TCR beta chain sequence, with context. This clonotype was counted ten times or more. Its antigen remains unidentified. No much larger clonotype is one base removed from it; base qualities were not supplied. The sample originates from a study of CD8 T cells in ankylosing spondylitis (TCRdb year 2017). About the full investigation: T cell receptor beta repertoires were profiled in healthy donors and ankylosing spondylitis patients so that disease-linked TCR variants could be found. In total, the full study cohort was made up of some 100 healthy donors and 25 to 30 ankylosing spondylitis patients. Peripheral blood samples were taken, and synovial fluid was additionally collected from ankylosing spondylitis patients. What the study reported, not specific to this receptor: The disease-linked clones had a CD8+ phenotype and were found at relatively low frequencies in peripheral blood. According to the report, matched synovial fluid samples from ankylosing spondylitis patients were significantly enriched for the disease-linked clones. Blood from ankylosing spondylitis patients appeared to be characterized by a TCR beta motif made up of several highly homologous amino acid variants. Some motif variants had previously been reported in the synovial fluid and blood of reactive arthritis patients, which suggests shared mechanisms of disease initiation.

Sequencing used an Illumina HiSeq 2500. Quantitative 5'-RACE with molecular barcodes was the method used to prepare the TCR beta libraries. Under the source paper's analysis protocol: A new computational method, built on a probabilistic model of VDJ rearrangement, was used to identify disease-linked TCR variants. The public reads were run again by TCRdb, first through fastp at Q25 and then through MiXCR, and only productive beta chains were kept. CDR3 protein duplicates are merged, each entry listing the most common genes and DNA. For this entry, the V and J calls and clone size follow TCRdb and not the study's own pipeline. In this sample the table shows roughly 130,000 distinct CDR3 sequences, roughly 15% of which occur a single time. The ten most abundant clones make up approximately 3% of the sample. Input material: blood, either unsorted or a sorted T cell fraction (not recorded which). The clonotype originates from a female donor with ankylosing spondylitis or in good health (not recorded which).

The CDR3 region reads CASSPRDGGNTIYF. The nucleotide sequence is given as TGTGCCAGCAGCCCCAGGGACGGAGGGAACACCATATATTTT. The V and J segments used are TRBV7-8 and TRBJ1-3; the D segment could be TRBD1, given 5 matching bases. There are 14 amino acids in the CDR3, from cysteine to phenylalanine inclusive. Only the CDR3 DNA is retained, 42 bases long and in frame from the first base. Cut back by 5 bases and 7 bases, the V and J ends lie 15 bases apart. Sequences SGHVS (CDR1) and FQNEAQ (CDR2) are obtained from the germline V gene.